The 16 T cell receptor beta chains below come from one sample, sequenced in a study of graft-versus-host responses after intestinal transplantation. These receptors have no known antigen. The assay was immunoSEQ multiplex PCR, and TCRdb's table has in-frame clones only and misses some. The repertoire holds about 130,000 clones, with around nine tenths as singletons. The source was unstimulated CD4+ T cells sorted from spleen or lymph node cells, collected before intestinal transplant. Receptor source: a human donor who received an intestinal transplant.

V usage is TRBV6-5 and J usage is TRBJ2-2; tentatively, D is TRBD1 (6 bases). V was trimmed by 2 bases and J by 6 bases, leaving 13 bases between them. There are 15 residues in the CDR3. CDR1 and CDR2 (germline): MNHEY, SVGAGI. The CDR3 protein is CASSYTEQGPGELFF. The CDR3 DNA reads as TGTGCCAGCAGTTACACGGAACAGGGCCCCGGGGAGCTGTTTTTT.

The chain is built from TRBV7-9 and TRBJ2-5; D remains ambiguous. The V gene's germline CDR1 is SEHNR and CDR2 FQNEAQ (reference sequence). The CDR3 sequence is 13 residues long. Trimming stripped 3 bases from V and 5 bases from J, with 10 bases between. CDR3 region: CASSLISSETQYF. CDR3 nucleotide sequence: TGTGCCAGCAGCTTGATCTCCTCGGAGACCCAGTACTTC. Drawing the rest from reference TRBV7-9 and TRBJ2-5, the complete variable domain is DTGVSQNPRHKITKRGQNVTFRCDPISEHNRLYWYRQTLGQGPEFLTYFQNEAQLEKSRLLSDRFSAERPKGSFSTLEIQRTEQGDSAMYLCASSLISSETQYFGPGTRLLVL.

V is TRBV7-7 and J is TRBJ2-1; TRBD2 aligns across 9 bases. CDR1 is SSHAT and CDR2 is FNYEAQ in the germline V gene (reference sequence). CDR3 length: 17 amino acids. V shed 5 bases, J shed 10 bases, and the junction held 18 bases outside the gene matches. This CDR3 is CASSPTRAAGGRGEQFF. The CDR3 nucleotides read TGTGCCAGCAGCCCAACTCGTGCAGCGGGGGGTCGCGGGGAGCAGTTCTTC.

The V call is TRBV4-1, the J call TRBJ2-7, with TRBD1 identical over 8 bases. The CDR3 sequence is 16 residues long. Germline V lookup: CDR1 MGHRA, CDR2 YSYEKL. Trimming at V came to 2 bases and at J to 6 bases, leaving 12 bases not matched to a gene. CDR3 DNA: TGCGCCAGCAGCCAACAGGGGGCTTCCCAACTAGGCGAGCAGTACTTC. Amino acid sequence: CASSQQGASQLGEQYF.

CDR3 DNA sequence: TGTGCCAGCAGCCCACTTCGGGGGGCGGGGGAAAAACTGTTTTTT. Its translation is CASSPLRGAGEKLFF. The V gene is TRBV7-2, the J gene TRBJ1-4, with D perhaps TRBD1 (6 bases). Germline assignment: CDR1 SGHTA and CDR2 FQGNSA. The germline V and J ends were trimmed by 5 bases and 8 bases, with 18 bases remaining between them. This CDR3 comprises 15 residues.

This rearrangement joins TRBV6-6 to TRBJ1-2; D unclear. V dropped 2 bases and J dropped 11 bases, with 12 bases sitting between them. CDR3 length: 12 amino acids. Per germline, CDR1 MNHNY and CDR2 SVGAGI (reference sequence). The CDR3 region is CASSYMVEPYTF. In DNA, the CDR3 is TGTGCCAGCAGTTACATGGTTGAACCTTACACCTTC.

The chain combines TRBV27 with TRBJ2-3; D might be TRBD2 (6 bases). V dropped 7 bases and J dropped 2 bases, with 16 bases sitting between them. CDR3 length: 15 residues. Germline CDR1 is MNHEY and CDR2 is SMNVEV (reference sequence). CDR3 DNA: TGTGCCAGCACCCTCGTAGCGGCCGACACAGATACGCAGTATTTT. This codes for CASTLVAADTDTQYF.

The rearrangement uses TRBV27 and TRBJ1-2; no clear D. This CDR3 has 13 amino acids. Germline loops: CDR1 MNHEY, CDR2 SMNVEV (reference sequence). The V end lost 4 bases, the J end lost 8 bases, and 14 bases lay between the germline ends. CDR3 in DNA: TGTGCCAGCAGTTCTATGCCTTTGGGGGGCTACACCTTC. As protein: CASSSMPLGGYTF.

The chain has TRBV10-3 and TRBJ2-7, with TRBD2 identical over 7 bases. In germline, CDR1 is ENHRY, CDR2 SYGVKD. The CDR3 contains 16 residues. The V gene end was trimmed by 8 bases and the J gene end by 0 bases; junction bases not matched to a gene: 13. Here the CDR3 reads CAIGASGTLSSYEQYF. The CDR3 coding sequence is TGTGCCATCGGGGCTAGCGGAACTCTCAGCTCCTACGAGCAGTACTTC.

The chain is built from TRBV18 and TRBJ1-6, with 7 nucleotides matching TRBD1. The germline V gene has CDR1 KGHSH and CDR2 LQKENI. CDR3 length: 16 residues. Trimming took 4 bases from V and 5 from J; bases not matched to a gene: 8. This chain's CDR3 is CASSQERQGNNSPLHF. CDR3 nucleotide sequence: TGTGCCAGCTCACAAGAGAGACAGGGAAATAATTCACCCCTCCACTTT.

The chain employs TRBV11-2 and TRBJ1-4, with no clear D. V dropped 0 bases and J dropped 11 bases, with 7 bases sitting between them. Germline values: CDR1 SGHAT, CDR2 FQNNGV. This CDR3 comprises 12 residues. Here the CDR3 reads CASSLEGVKLFF. The CDR3 bases are TGTGCCAGCAGCTTAGAAGGCGTGAAACTGTTTTTT.

This chain connects TRBV10-3 to TRBJ1-2; 7 bases are shared with TRBD1. The CDR3 has 15 amino acids. Per germline, CDR1 ENHRY and CDR2 SYGVKD. V shed 4 bases and J 4 bases; nucleotides not matched to a gene: 9. For the CDR3, the DNA is TGTGCCATCAGTGCCGAGACAGGGCGTTCCTATGGCTACACCTTC. Its translation: CAISAETGRSYGYTF.

The rearrangement uses TRBV6-5 and TRBJ1-5; D unclear. Germline V lookup: CDR1 MNHEY, CDR2 SVGAGI. The CDR3 spans 13 residues. Trimming cost V 5 bases and J 7 bases, with 12 bases left between them. The CDR3 region is CASSKDRLQPQHF. In DNA form, the CDR3 reads TGTGCCAGCAGTAAAGATAGATTACAGCCCCAGCATTTT.

This chain links TRBV6-1 with TRBJ2-7, with D maybe TRBD2 (5 bases). The V gene's germline CDR1 is MNHNS and CDR2 SASEGT. V was shortened by 6 bases and J by 4 bases, with 13 bases between the two germline ends. The CDR3 has 13 amino acids. DNA for the CDR3: TGTGCCAGCAGGGATTCCGGGATTTACGAGCAGTACTTC. This translates into CASRDSGIYEQYF.

J is TRBJ1-3 and V is TRBV29-1, with D maybe TRBD1 (5 bases). The CDR3 loop spans 14 amino acids. Trimming cost V 2 bases and J 4 bases, with 12 bases left between them. CDR1 and CDR2 (germline): SQVTM, ANQGSEA. The CDR3 region has the DNA TGCAGCGTTGAACCAGGGTCTCCCGGAAACACCATATATTTT. Translating gives CSVEPGSPGNTIYF. The full variable domain, rest sourced from reference TRBV29-1 and TRBJ1-3, is SAVISQKPSRDICQRGTSLTIQCQVDSQVTMMFWYRQQPGQSLTLIATANQGSEATYESGFVIDKFPISRPNLTFSTLTVSNMSPEDSSIYLCSVEPGSPGNTIYFGEGSWLTVV.

The chain recombines TRBV12-5 with TRBJ2-1, with TRBD1 matching over 9 bases. Trimming took 5 bases from V and 7 from J; bases not matched to a gene: 0. From germline, CDR1 is LGHNT and CDR2 FRNRAP. The CDR3 totals 12 residues. Written as DNA, the CDR3 is TGTGCTAGTGGTGGGACAGGGAATGAGCAGTTCTTC. Translating it yields CASGGTGNEQFF.